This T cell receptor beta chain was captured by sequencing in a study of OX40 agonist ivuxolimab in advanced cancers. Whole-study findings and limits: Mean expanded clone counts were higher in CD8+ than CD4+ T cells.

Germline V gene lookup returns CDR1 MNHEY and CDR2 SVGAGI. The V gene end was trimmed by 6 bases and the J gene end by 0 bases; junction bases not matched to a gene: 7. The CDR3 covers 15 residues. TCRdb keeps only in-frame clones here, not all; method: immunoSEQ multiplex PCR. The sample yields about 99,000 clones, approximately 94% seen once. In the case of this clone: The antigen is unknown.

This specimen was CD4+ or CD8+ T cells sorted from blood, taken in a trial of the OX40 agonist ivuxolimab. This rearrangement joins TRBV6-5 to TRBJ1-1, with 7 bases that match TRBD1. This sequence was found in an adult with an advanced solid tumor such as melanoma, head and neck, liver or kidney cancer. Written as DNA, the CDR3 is TGTGCCAGCAGAACGGGACAGAGCATGAACACTGAAGCTTTCTTT. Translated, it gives CASRTGQSMNTEAFF.